These 19 T cell receptor beta chains originate from one sample sequenced in a study of cytomegalovirus exposure and HLA in healthy donors. The PCR had 60 Vbeta and 13 Jbeta primers. TCRdb's copy holds only in-frame clones and misses some; the assay was immunoSEQ multiplex PCR. The sample records about 140,000 clones, 75% being singletons. Sequencing was carried out using PBMCs. The origin of the receptors is a man in his forties in good health and CMV-seronegative.

V and J are TRBV5-1 and TRBJ2-3; TRBD1 agrees at 9 bases. Germline CDR1 is SGHRS and CDR2 is YFSETQ. CDR3 length: 16 amino acids. J lost 4 bases, V lost 5 bases, and 11 bases had no gene match. CDR3 in amino acids: CASRRTPGQGSDTQYF. CDR3 nucleotides: TGCGCCAGCAGGCGCACACCGGGACAGGGATCAGATACGCAGTATTTT.

This clone was observed a single time. The rearrangement links TRBV5-1 to TRBJ1-6, with D possibly being TRBD1 (5 bases). The CDR3 contains 18 residues. CDR1 is SGHRS, CDR2 YFSETQ, per germline. The ends were cut back, 0 bases at V and 9 bases at J, with 22 bases in the middle. CDR3 DNA: TGCGCCAGCAGCTTGGGACCCACGACAGCCCCCCAGGGTTCACCCCTCCACTTT. Translating gives CASSLGPTTAPQGSPLHF.

This sequence joins TRBV27 and TRBJ1-1, with D unclear. The V gene's germline CDR1 is MNHEY and CDR2 SMNVEV (reference sequence). The CDR3 has 14 residues. V gave up 3 bases and J gave up 4 bases, with 12 bases separating them. CDR3 protein: CASSFSYGGTEAFF. The CDR3 DNA reads as TGTGCCAGCAGTTTTTCCTACGGCGGCACTGAAGCTTTCTTT.

V and J are TRBV7-9 and TRBJ1-1; the D gene is possibly TRBD1 (5 bases). Per germline, CDR1 SEHNR and CDR2 FQNEAQ (reference sequence). This CDR3 is built from 16 residues. Trimming took 2 bases from V and 6 from J, leaving 19 bases between them. CDR3 bases: TGTGCCAGCAGCTTAAACCCAGGGTGGGGTAAGCCTGAAGCTTTCTTT. It is translated as CASSLNPGWGKPEAFF.

This clone was detected only a few times. This sequence joins TRBV5-1 and TRBJ1-1; possibly TRBD1 for D (6 bases). The CDR3 totals 15 residues. V was shortened by 1 base and J by 5 bases, with 15 bases between the two germline ends. Germline values: CDR1 SGHRS, CDR2 YFSETQ. This CDR3 reads CASSLTSSGETEAFF. Written as DNA, the CDR3 is TGCGCCAGCAGCTTGACGAGCTCAGGGGAAACTGAAGCTTTCTTT. Using reference TRBV5-1 and TRBJ1-1 for the parts outside the CDR3, the full variable domain is KAGVTQTPRYLIKTRGQQVTLSCSPISGHRSVSWYQQTPGQGLQFLFEYFSETQRNKGNFPGRFSGRQFSNSRSEMNVSTLELGDSALYLCASSLTSSGETEAFFGQGTRLTVV.

The genes are TRBV7-6 and TRBJ2-4, with TRBD1 as a possible D gene (6 bases). The CDR3 loop spans 14 amino acids. V shed 5 bases and J shed 6 bases, with 14 bases lying between them. The V gene's germline CDR1 is SGHVS and CDR2 FNYEAQ. DNA of the CDR3: TGTGCCAGCAGCCCTCGGACAGAATTAAACATTCAGTACTTC. Its translation: CASSPRTELNIQYF.

This chain uses TRBV11-2 with TRBJ2-2, with 7 bases aligning to TRBD1. The CDR3 runs 17 residues. Germline loops: CDR1 SGHAT, CDR2 FQNNGV. After removal of 1 base from V and 1 base from J, the junction contained 6 bases not matched to a gene. CDR3 sequence (DNA): TGTGCCAGCAGCTTAGTACACCGGACAGGGAACACCGGGGAGCTGTTTTTT. Residues: CASSLVHRTGNTGELFF. Full variable domain (remainder filled in from reference TRBV11-2 and TRBJ2-2): EAGVAQSPRYKIIEKRQSVAFWCNPISGHATLYWYQQILGQGPKLLIQFQNNGVVDDSQLPKDRFSAERLKGVDSTLKIQPAKLEDSAVYLCASSLVHRTGNTGELFFGEGSRLTVL.

The rearrangement links TRBV9 to TRBJ1-4; D may be TRBD1 (6 bases). Germline-derived CDR1 and CDR2 are SGDLS and YYNGEE. The CDR3 is 15 amino acids. Between the trimmed V and J ends, which lost 3 bases and 5 bases, there was a span of 14 bases. CDR3 DNA sequence: TGTGCCAGCAGCGCAAGGGACACCCTGAATGAAAAACTGTTTTTT. Its translation is CASSARDTLNEKLFF.

The CDR3 is CASSLSYLGQPQHF. In DNA, the CDR3 is TGTGCCAGCAGTTTATCTTATCTCGGTCAGCCCCAGCATTTT. The chain employs TRBV27 and TRBJ1-5; D is unresolved. Germline lookup yields CDR1 MNHEY and CDR2 SMNVEV (reference sequence). V lost 0 bases to trimming and J lost 6 bases, with 9 bases between them. The CDR3 has 14 amino acids.

The chain is built from TRBV5-1 and TRBJ2-5; TRBD1 is a possible D gene (6 bases). Near its end, the DNA agrees better with TRBJ2-7, so the J call may be wrong. Per germline, CDR1 SGHRS and CDR2 YFSETQ. The CDR3 has 16 amino acids. The CDR3 reads CASSVSSGHLSYEQYF. The CDR3 DNA reads TGCGCCAGCAGCGTGTCTTCGGGACACCTCTCCTACGAGCAGTACTTC.

The genes are TRBV5-1 and TRBJ2-7; 12 bases align to TRBD2. Trimming removed 4 bases from V and 0 bases from J; junction bases left unmatched: 17. Germline-derived CDR1 and CDR2 are SGHRS and YFSETQ. The CDR3 contains 20 residues. CDR3 coding DNA: TGCGCCAGCAGCCCGACGGGCATTAGGCTAGCGGGGGGGTCCTCCTACGAGCAGTACTTC. As protein: CASSPTGIRLAGGSSYEQYF.

V usage is TRBV30 and J usage is TRBJ2-7; D possibly corresponds to TRBD2 (5 bases). The V and J ends lost 3 bases and 8 bases respectively, with 20 bases between them. Germline CDR1 and CDR2: GTSNPN and SVGIG (reference sequence). This CDR3 has 14 residues. The DNA for the CDR3 is TGTGCCTGGAGCGTCTCCGGGATCCTCCGCAAGCAGTACTTC. Translated, it gives CAWSVSGILRKQYF.

J is TRBJ1-2 and V is TRBV11-2, with D perhaps TRBD1 (6 bases). Trimming took off 6 bases at V and 3 bases at J, with 14 bases between the two ends. This CDR3 is built from 14 residues. The V gene's germline CDR1 is SGHAT and CDR2 FQNNGV. DNA of the CDR3: TGTGCCAGCAGTTGGACAGACTCCTACTATGGCTACACCTTC. Residues: CASSWTDSYYGYTF. The full variable domain, its missing parts supplied by reference TRBV11-2 and TRBJ1-2, is EAGVAQSPRYKIIEKRQSVAFWCNPISGHATLYWYQQILGQGPKLLIQFQNNGVVDDSQLPKDRFSAERLKGVDSTLKIQPAKLEDSAVYLCASSWTDSYYGYTFGSGTRLTVV.

This chain connects TRBV7-3 to TRBJ1-2, with TRBD1 matching 9 bases. Trimming at V came to 5 bases and at J to 3 bases, leaving 7 bases not matched to a gene. Germline-derived CDR1 and CDR2 are SGHTA and FQGTGA. This CDR3 has 15 amino acids. This CDR3 is CASSPAGQGDYGYTF. CDR3 coding DNA: TGTGCCAGCAGCCCAGCGGGACAGGGAGACTATGGCTACACCTTC.

V gene TRBV7-9 combines with J gene TRBJ2-5; D possibly corresponds to TRBD1 (5 bases). V was pared by 5 bases and J by 5 bases, with 9 bases between. CDR3 length equals 12 residues. CDR1 is SEHNR and CDR2 is FQNEAQ in the germline V gene (reference sequence). In nucleotides, the CDR3 is TGTGCCAGCAGCCAAGGGGCGGAGACCCAGTACTTC. Translating it yields CASSQGAETQYF.

This rearrangement joins TRBV5-4 to TRBJ1-6; no definite D call. V dropped 10 bases and J dropped 0 bases, with 8 bases sitting between them. This CDR3 comprises 13 residues. The germline gives CDR1 SGHNT, CDR2 YYREEE (reference sequence). The CDR3 protein is CASGSSYNSPLHF. In DNA, the CDR3 is TGTGCCTCCGGGAGCTCCTATAATTCACCCCTCCACTTT.

The J gene is TRBJ2-7, the V gene TRBV30; TRBD2 is a possible D gene (5 bases). CDR3 length equals 13 residues. The V gene's germline CDR1 is GTSNPN and CDR2 SVGIG (reference sequence). V was clipped by 4 bases and J by 4 bases, with 14 bases between them. The CDR3 region is CAWKKTGGYEQYF. Here the CDR3 DNA reads TGTGCCTGGAAGAAAACCGGCGGGTACGAGCAGTACTTC.

This chain connects TRBV18 to TRBJ1-2; 8 nucleotides line up with TRBD1. V shed 3 bases, J shed 6 bases, and the junction held 6 bases outside the gene matches. CDR3 length: 14 amino acids. Germline V gives CDR1 KGHSH, CDR2 LQKENI. The CDR3 DNA is TGTGCCAGCTCACCCAGGACAGGGATCAATGGCTACACCTTC. It encodes CASSPRTGINGYTF.

This clone was seen a few times. CDR3 protein: CAWRVDRGRTGELFF. CDR3 coding DNA: TGTGCCTGGAGGGTTGACAGGGGAAGGACCGGGGAGCTGTTTTTT. The rearrangement joins TRBV30 to TRBJ2-2; 8 bases are shared with TRBD1. With 3 bases clipped from V and 5 bases from J, the junction kept 8 bases outside the gene matches. CDR1 and CDR2 from the germline V gene are GTSNPN and SVGIG (reference sequence). The CDR3 is 15 amino acids.